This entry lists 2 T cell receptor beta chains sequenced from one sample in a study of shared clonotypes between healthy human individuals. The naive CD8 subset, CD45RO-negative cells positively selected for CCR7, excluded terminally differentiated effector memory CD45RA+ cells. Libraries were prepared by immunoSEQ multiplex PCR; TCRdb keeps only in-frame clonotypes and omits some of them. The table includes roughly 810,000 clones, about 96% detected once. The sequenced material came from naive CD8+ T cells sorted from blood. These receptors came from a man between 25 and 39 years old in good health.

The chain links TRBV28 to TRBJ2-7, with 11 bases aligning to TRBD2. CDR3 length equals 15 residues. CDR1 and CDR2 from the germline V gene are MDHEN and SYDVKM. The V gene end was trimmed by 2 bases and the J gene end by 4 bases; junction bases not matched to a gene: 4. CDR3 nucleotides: TGTGCCAGCAGTTTAAGGGCTAGCGGGAGGTACGAGCAGTACTTC. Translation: CASSLRASGRYEQYF.

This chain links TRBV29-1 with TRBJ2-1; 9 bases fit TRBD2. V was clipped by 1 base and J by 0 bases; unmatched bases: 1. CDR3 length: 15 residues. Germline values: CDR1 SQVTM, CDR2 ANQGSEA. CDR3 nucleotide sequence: TGCAGCGTTGAAGCGACTAGCGGCTCCTACAATGAGCAGTTCTTC. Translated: CSVEATSGSYNEQFF.